This entry lists 2 T cell receptor beta chains sequenced from one sample in a study of shared clonotypes between healthy human individuals. The repertoire was sequenced with immunoSEQ multiplex PCR; TCRdb's copy has only in-frame clones and lacks some. Of approximately 2,000,000 clones listed, 85% to 95% are singletons. The material sequenced was naive CD4+ T cells from PBMCs. Subset reported: CD45RA+ positively selected. The receptors come from a man between 18 and 29 years old in good health. Some clones in this sample may be carry-over from other donors' samples.

A few counts support this clone. CDR3 coding DNA: TGTGCCAGCAGCACGCCCAGGGGGAACACTGAAGCTTTCTTT. Its translation: CASSTPRGNTEAFF. The rearrangement uses TRBV7-2 and TRBJ1-1; maybe TRBD1 (6 bases). V was clipped by 5 bases and J by 1 base, with 11 bases between them. CDR1 is SGHTA and CDR2 is FQGNSA in the germline V gene. The CDR3 runs to 14 residues.

The chain combines TRBV9 with TRBJ2-3; TRBD2 aligns across 8 bases. The CDR3 runs 14 residues. Germline V gene sequence: CDR1 SGDLS, CDR2 YYNGEE. The V and J ends lost 8 bases and 2 bases, in that order; junction bases with no gene match: 7. CDR3 region: CASCLAGPTDTQYF. DNA of the CDR3: TGTGCCAGTTGCTTAGCGGGACCCACAGATACGCAGTATTTT.